This T cell receptor beta chain was sequenced in a study of blood T cell repertoires in COVID-19. TCRdb's copy holds only in-frame clones and misses some; the assay was immunoSEQ multiplex PCR. The sample shows around 110,000 clones, 70% to 85% of them seen only once. The sequencing input was peripheral blood. The receptor comes from a woman aged 55 to 70 with acute or convalescent COVID-19.

CDR3: CASSSVGTSTDTQYF. The CDR3 coding sequence is TGCGCCAGCAGCTCTGTCGGGACTAGCACAGATACGCAGTATTTT. The rearrangement links TRBV5-1 to TRBJ2-3; weak D call: TRBD2 (6 bases). Trimming stripped 3 bases from V and 0 bases from J, with 11 bases between. This CDR3 comprises 15 residues. Germline V gene data show CDR1 as SGHRS and CDR2 as YFSETQ. The entire variable domain, with the rest obtained from reference TRBV5-1 and TRBJ2-3, is as follows: KAGVTQTPRYLIKTRGQQVTLSCSPISGHRSVSWYQQTPGQGLQFLFEYFSETQRNKGNFPGRFSGRQFSNSRSEMNVSTLELGDSALYLCASSSVGTSTDTQYFGPGTRLTVL.